The sequence of this T cell receptor (beta chain) was determined in a study of vaccination and CD4 T cells after COVID-19. Findings and caveats of the study: There were relatively few convalescent patients studied, and there were no early post-infection timepoints.

Noted treatment: approximately nine-day PBMC culture with coronavirus spike peptide pools or control peptides (ViraFEST assay). The CDR3 covers 18 residues. Looked up from germline, CDR1 is KGHSH and CDR2 is LQKENI. V was clipped by 1 base and J by 5 bases; unmatched bases: 14. This clonotype was detected only a few times. Antigen specificity is unknown. The Oncomine TCR Beta short-read assay was applied to DNA of cultured CD4+ T cells. Genomic DNA was extracted from cultured CD4+ T cells. TCRdb reanalysed the PCR reads using MiXCR and keeps one entry per CDR3 protein. The table includes about 10,000 distinct CDR3 sequences, about 33% detected once.

The chain carries TRBV18 and TRBJ2-5, with 9 bases identical to TRBD1. The TCR sequence derives from a human donor who had recovered from COVID-19. The sample consisted of CD4+ T cells from blood, cultured in vitro, taken after SARS-CoV-2 vaccination. The CDR3 nucleotides read TGTGCCAGCTCACCACTAACCCTAACAGGGGGCGTGAGGGAGACCCAGTACTTC. It yields the protein CASSPLTLTGGVRETQYF.